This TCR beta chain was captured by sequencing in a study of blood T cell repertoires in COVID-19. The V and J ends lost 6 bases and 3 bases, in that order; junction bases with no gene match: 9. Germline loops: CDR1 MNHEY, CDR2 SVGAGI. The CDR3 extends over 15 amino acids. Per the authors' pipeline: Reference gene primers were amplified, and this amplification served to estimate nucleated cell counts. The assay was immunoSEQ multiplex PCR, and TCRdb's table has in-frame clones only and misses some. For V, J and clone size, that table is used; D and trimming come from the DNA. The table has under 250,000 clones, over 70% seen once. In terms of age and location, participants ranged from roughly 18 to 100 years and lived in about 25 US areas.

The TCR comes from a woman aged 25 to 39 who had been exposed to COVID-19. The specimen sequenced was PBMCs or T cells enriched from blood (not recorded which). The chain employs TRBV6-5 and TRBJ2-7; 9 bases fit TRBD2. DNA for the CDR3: TGTGCCAGCAGCATCGAAAATAGCGGGAGCTACGAGCAGTACTTC. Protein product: CASSIENSGSYEQYF.